This TCR beta chain was retrieved from a study of blood T cell repertoires in COVID-19. Study-level information: The United States, Italy and Spain supplied acute and convalescent COVID-19 samples. Sources were T cells, B-cell-depleted T cells, or PBMCs; the material itself was cDNA or gDNA.

Per the original data handling: Cell counts per sample came from amplifying reference gene primers. This table comes from immunoSEQ multiplex PCR, and its TCRdb copy is limited to in-frame clones, with some not included. V and J calls and clone size are as listed in that table; D and trimming were resolved from the DNA. The sample has over 130,000 clones, 65% to 90% seen once. CDR1 is SGHTA and CDR2 is FQGNSA in the germline V gene. This CDR3 is built from 18 residues. V gave up 3 bases and J gave up 2 bases, with 19 bases separating them. Sequencing was performed on peripheral blood. The clonotype comes from a man between 65 and 79 years old with acute or convalescent COVID-19. The rearrangement uses TRBV7-2 and TRBJ2-2; D is undetermined. CDR3 sequence reads: CASSFGGLRHLNTGELFF. The CDR3 DNA follows: TGTGCCAGCAGCTTCGGCGGTCTACGGCACCTCAACACCGGGGAGCTGTTTTTT.